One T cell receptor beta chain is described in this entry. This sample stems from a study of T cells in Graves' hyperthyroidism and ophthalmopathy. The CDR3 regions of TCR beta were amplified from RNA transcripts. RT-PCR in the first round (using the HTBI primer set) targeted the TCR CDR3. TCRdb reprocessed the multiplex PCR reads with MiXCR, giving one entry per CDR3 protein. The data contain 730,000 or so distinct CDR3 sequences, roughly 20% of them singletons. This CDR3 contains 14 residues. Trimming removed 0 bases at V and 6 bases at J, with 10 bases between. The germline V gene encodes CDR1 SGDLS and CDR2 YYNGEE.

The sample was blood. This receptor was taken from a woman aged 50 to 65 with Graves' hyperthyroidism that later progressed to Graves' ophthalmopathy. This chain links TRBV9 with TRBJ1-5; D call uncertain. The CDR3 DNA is TGTGCCAGCAGCGTAGGAGTTTTGGGTCAGCCCCAGCATTTT. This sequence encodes CASSVGVLGQPQHF. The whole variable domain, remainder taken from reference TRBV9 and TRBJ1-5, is DSGVTQTPKHLITATGQRVTLRCSPRSGDLSVYWYQQSLDQGLQFLIQYYNGEERAKGNILERFSAQQFPDLHSELNLSSLELGDSALYFCASSVGVLGQPQHFGDGTRLSIL.